This T cell receptor (beta chain) emerged from a study of shared clonotypes between healthy human individuals. Across the study: Each donor's CD4 naive and CD4 memory cells filled three plates apiece, CD8 naive two, and CD8 memory one. Study-wide points: Owing to a small donor count, the genetic and exposure-history diversity represented was limited.

CDR1 LNHDA and CDR2 SQIVND come from the germline V gene (reference sequence). The CDR3 runs to 13 residues. Between the trimmed V and J ends, which lost 5 bases and 8 bases, there was a span of 12 bases. Each subset's genomic DNA was split evenly across several immunoSEQ plates. The protocol was immunoSEQ multiplex PCR, while the TCRdb copy is restricted to in-frame clones and leaves out a portion. The table shows hundreds of thousands of clones, with about 95% occurring only once. CD45RO-negative CD8 cells positively selected for CCR7 made up the naive population, which excluded terminally differentiated effector memory CD45RA+ cells. A word on this clone: Antigen unknown.

The source material was naive CD8+ T cells sorted from blood. This sequence joins TRBV19 and TRBJ2-2; TRBD2 might be the D (6 bases). The sequence derives from a woman aged 25-40 years in good health. CDR3 nucleotide sequence: TGTGCCAGTAGTCTGTGGGGGGTAGGGGAGCTGTTTTTT. This translates into CASSLWGVGELFF.